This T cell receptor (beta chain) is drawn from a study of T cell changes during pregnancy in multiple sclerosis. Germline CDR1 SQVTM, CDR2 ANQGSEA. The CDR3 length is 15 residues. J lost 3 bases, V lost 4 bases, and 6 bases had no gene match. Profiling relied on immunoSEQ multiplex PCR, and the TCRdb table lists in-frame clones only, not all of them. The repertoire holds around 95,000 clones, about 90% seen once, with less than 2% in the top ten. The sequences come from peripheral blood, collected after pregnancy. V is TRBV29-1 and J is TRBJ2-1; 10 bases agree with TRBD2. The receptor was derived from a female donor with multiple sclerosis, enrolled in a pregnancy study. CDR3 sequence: CSVVLTSGNYNEQFF. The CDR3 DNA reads TGCAGCGTTGTATTAACTAGCGGGAACTACAATGAGCAGTTCTTC.